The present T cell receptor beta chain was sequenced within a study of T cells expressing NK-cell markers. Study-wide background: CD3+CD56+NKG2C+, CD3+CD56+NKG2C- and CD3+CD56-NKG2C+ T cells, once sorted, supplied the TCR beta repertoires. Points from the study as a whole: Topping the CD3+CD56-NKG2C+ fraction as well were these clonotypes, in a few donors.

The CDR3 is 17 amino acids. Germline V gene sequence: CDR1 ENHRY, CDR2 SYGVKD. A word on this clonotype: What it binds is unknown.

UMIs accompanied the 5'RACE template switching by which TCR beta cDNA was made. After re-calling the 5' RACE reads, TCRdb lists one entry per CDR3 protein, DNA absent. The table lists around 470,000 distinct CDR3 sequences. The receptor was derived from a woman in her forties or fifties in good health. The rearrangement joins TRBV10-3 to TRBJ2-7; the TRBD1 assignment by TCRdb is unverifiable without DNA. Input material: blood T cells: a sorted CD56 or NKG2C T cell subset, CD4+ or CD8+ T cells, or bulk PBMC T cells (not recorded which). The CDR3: CAISESRLEQGADEQYF.